The 17 T cell receptor beta chains reported below all come from one sample, sequenced in a study of T-cell reconstitution after alpha-beta-depleted transplantation in children. A library of TCRbeta sequences, prepared with unique molecular identifiers, was generated. TCRdb called the PCR reads again in MiXCR, with one record for every CDR3 protein. The sample has more than 200,000 distinct CDR3 sequences, approximately 17% seen once. The specimen was PBMCs, mostly from graft donor cells, collected 360 days after TCRalphabeta/CD19-depleted stem cell transplant. These receptor sequences come from a male patient aged 2 to 9 who had a stem cell transplant for acute lymphoblastic leukemia, so the T cells may come from the graft donor.

The V gene is TRBV6-2 or TRBV6-3, the J gene TRBJ2-6, with D possibly TRBD1 on 6 matching bases. The CDR3 has 18 amino acids. The ends were cut back, 5 bases at V and 0 bases at J, with 17 bases in the middle. The germline V gene encodes CDR1 MNHEY and CDR2 SVGEGT. The CDR3 nucleotides read TGTGCCAGCAGTACCCGACAGGCACAAACCTCTGGGGCCAACGTCCTGACTTTC. Protein product: CASSTRQAQTSGANVLTF.

The sample holds a few counts of this clonotype. The V call is TRBV7-9, the J call TRBJ1-1, with TRBD1 matching 9 bases. From germline, CDR1 is SEHNR and CDR2 FQNEAQ (reference sequence). V shed 5 bases, J shed 4 bases, and the junction held 5 bases outside the gene matches. This CDR3 region has 14 residues. CDR3 DNA: TGTGCCAGCAGCCACGACAGGGGGGCCACTGAAGCTTTCTTT. This codes for CASSHDRGATEAFF.

V usage is TRBV5-1 and J usage is TRBJ2-2; TRBD1 might be the D (6 bases). The CDR3 contains 15 residues. The germline gives CDR1 SGHRS, CDR2 YFSETQ. Trimming stripped 4 bases from V and 4 bases from J, with 14 bases between. The CDR3 region is CASSGTQRGTGELFF. The CDR3 nucleotides read TGCGCCAGCAGCGGGACACAGCGAGGCACCGGGGAGCTGTTTTTT.

The gene calls are TRBV12-3 or TRBV12-4 and TRBJ2-7; D gene uncertain. The CDR3 runs to 13 residues. Trimming shortened V by 3 bases and J by 7 bases, and 13 bases separated the two germline ends. Here the CDR3 reads CASSFANKAEQYF. CDR3 in DNA: TGTGCCAGCAGTTTTGCCAATAAGGCGGAGCAGTACTTC.

The chain couples TRBV20-1 to TRBJ2-7; TRBD1 might be the D (6 bases). Germline CDR1 and CDR2: DFQATT and SNEGSKA (reference sequence). CDR3 length: 14 residues. Trimming pared 0 bases from V and 7 bases from J, leaving 16 bases between. CDR3 sequence: CSARDKVGAGEQYF. In DNA form, the CDR3 reads TGCAGTGCTAGAGATAAGGTGGGGGCAGGGGAGCAGTACTTC.

DNA for the CDR3: TGTGCCTGGAGTCCTACAGGGCACTATGGCTACACCTTC. As protein: CAWSPTGHYGYTF. The chain carries TRBV30 and TRBJ1-2, with a weak D call TRBD1 (6 bases). V lost 2 bases and J 3 bases, leaving 10 bases between the germline ends. This CDR3 has 13 amino acids. From germline, CDR1 is GTSNPN and CDR2 SVGIG (reference sequence).

This clonotype occurred a few times. The gene calls are TRBV5-1 and TRBJ2-3, with D perhaps TRBD1 or TRBD2 (5 bases each). The germline V gene has CDR1 SGHRS and CDR2 YFSETQ. The CDR3 spans 14 residues. V was pared by 3 bases and J by 1 base, with 9 bases between. The CDR3: CASSSWDGTDTQYF. CDR3 bases: TGCGCCAGCAGCTCATGGGACGGCACAGATACGCAGTATTTT.

V usage is TRBV20-1 and J usage is TRBJ2-4, with 8 bases that match TRBD2. CDR1 and CDR2 from the germline V gene are DFQATT and SNEGSKA (reference sequence). V gave up 5 bases and J gave up 3 bases; unmatched junction bases: 9. The CDR3 is made up of 15 amino acids. CDR3 sequence reads: CSAPRAGEGKNIQYF. For the CDR3, the DNA is TGCAGTGCTCCCCGAGCGGGAGAAGGCAAAAACATTCAGTACTTC.

Ten or more counts support this clonotype. The rearrangement links TRBV4-2 to TRBJ2-3, with D possibly matching TRBD2 (6 bases). Germline V lookup: CDR1 LGHNA, CDR2 YNFKEQ. This CDR3 region has 15 residues. V lost 1 base and J lost 0, with 8 bases in between. CDR3 DNA: TGTGCCAGCAGCCAAGTGCGGGGCAGCACAGATACGCAGTATTTT. Protein sequence: CASSQVRGSTDTQYF.

Only a few counts were recorded for this clonotype. DNA for the CDR3: TGTGCCAGCAGTTTGGCTAGCGGGGGTCAGTACGAGCAGTACTTC. Its protein is CASSLASGGQYEQYF. The rearrangement links TRBV27 to TRBJ2-7; 10 bases map to TRBD2. In germline, CDR1 is MNHEY, CDR2 SMNVEV (reference sequence). The CDR3 spans 15 residues. The J segment lost 4 bases and the V segment lost 3 bases, leaving 6 bases of the junction unmatched.

CDR3 in DNA: TGTGCCAGCGTACAGACAGTTAACACCGGGGAGCTGTTTTTT. It is translated as CASVQTVNTGELFF. The V gene is TRBV2, the J gene TRBJ2-2, with a possible D match to TRBD1 (5 bases). Per the germline V gene, CDR1 is SNHLY and CDR2 is FYNNEI. The V gene lost 8 bases and the J gene lost 2 bases, with 12 bases spanning the gap. The CDR3 covers 14 residues.

The chain carries TRBV29-1 and TRBJ2-6; D is perhaps TRBD1 or TRBD2 (5 bases each). The CDR3 is made up of 15 amino acids. Looked up from germline, CDR1 is SQVTM and CDR2 is ANQGSEA. V lost 2 bases and J 4 bases, leaving 12 bases between the germline ends. The CDR3 loop is CSVEIFGDGANVLTF. The CDR3 nucleotides read TGCAGCGTTGAAATTTTCGGGGACGGGGCCAACGTCCTGACTTTC.

V gene TRBV12-3 or TRBV12-4 combines with J gene TRBJ2-3; no clear D. V shed 3 bases and J shed 4 bases, with 8 bases lying between them. This CDR3 is built from 13 residues. CDR3 DNA: TGTGCCAGCAGTTTTGGGCAACCAGATACGCAGTATTTT. This encodes CASSFGQPDTQYF.

The V call is TRBV19, the J call TRBJ2-5, with D hard to call. CDR3 size: 13 residues. The germline V gene encodes CDR1 LNHDA and CDR2 SQIVND (reference sequence). Trimming removed 7 bases at V and 1 base at J, with 10 bases between. The CDR3 DNA sequence: TGTGCCAGTACGACTTGGGGCCAAGAGACCCAGTACTTC. Protein: CASTTWGQETQYF.

V gene TRBV7-2 combines with J gene TRBJ1-2; D is possibly TRBD1 (6 bases). The V gene lost 5 bases and the J gene lost 7 bases, with 20 bases spanning the gap. Looked up from germline, CDR1 is SGHTA and CDR2 is FQGNSA. CDR3 length: 15 residues. This CDR3 reads CASSLRDTSRLGYTF. In DNA form, the CDR3 reads TGTGCCAGCAGCCTCCGGGACACGTCACGACTTGGCTACACCTTC.

CDR3 sequence: CASRNRAGEQYF. CDR3 coding DNA: TGTGCCAGCAGGAACAGGGCCGGCGAGCAGTACTTC. The rearrangement links TRBV27 to TRBJ2-7; TRBD1 is a possible D gene (6 bases). This CDR3 has 12 residues. Germline V lookup: CDR1 MNHEY, CDR2 SMNVEV (reference sequence). V shed 6 bases and J shed 6 bases, with 12 bases lying between them.

This clonotype was observed at least ten times. This chain connects TRBV20-1 to TRBJ2-5; 10 nucleotides match TRBD1. Germline V gene data show CDR1 as DFQATT and CDR2 as SNEGSKA (reference sequence). CDR3 length: 15 amino acids. The V and J ends lost 2 bases and 1 base, in that order; junction bases with no gene match: 4. The CDR3 here is CSARYGTGVQETQYF. The CDR3 nucleotides are TGCAGTGCTAGATACGGGACAGGGGTCCAAGAGACCCAGTACTTC.